This T cell receptor (beta chain) was sequenced during a study of vaccination and CD4 T cells after COVID-19. General study findings and limits: The authors studied relatively few convalescent patients and analyzed no early post-infection timepoints. Convalescent patients displayed spike mono-reactivity in 304 of 307 vaccine-specific clones.

At the Johns Hopkins FTIC core, DNA taken from cultured CD4+ T cells was sequenced by way of the Oncomine TCR Beta short-read assay. TCRdb fed the PCR reads into MiXCR, producing one record per CDR3 protein. The sample has 4,000 to 5,000 distinct CDR3 sequences, around 20% seen once; the top ten hold about 20%. For this clonotype: Its target is not known.

The CDR3 has 14 amino acids. Treatment noted: approximately 10-day PBMC culture with coronavirus spike peptide pools or control peptides (ViraFEST assay). Every positive PCR date fell between March and December 2020, earlier than the US Alpha, Beta and Delta variants. The V and J genes are TRBV21-1 and TRBJ1-5. TRBV21-1 is described as a pseudogene. Sequencing used CD4+ T cells from blood, cultured in vitro. The source is a human donor who had recovered from COVID-19. For the CDR3, the DNA is TGTGCCAGCAGCAAGGGCAGAGAAACGCAGCCCCAGCATTTT. Translating gives CASSKGRETQPQHF.